This T cell receptor (beta chain) was captured by sequencing in a study of CD8+CD57+ T cells in acquired aplastic anemia. Genomic DNA provided the template from which TCR beta VDJ and CDR3 profiles were obtained. TCRdb re-analysed the reads in MiXCR, keeping a single row per CDR3 protein. The sample holds under 500,000 distinct CDR3 sequences, roughly a third seen once. For sequencing, patients were chosen who had shown expansion of CD8+CD57+ cells by flow cytometry. The CDR3 length is 14 residues. V was pared by 4 bases and J by 0 bases, with 13 bases between. In germline, CDR1 is SQVTM, CDR2 ANQGSEA. Many counts were recorded for this clonotype.

The clonotype was recovered from a human donor with aplastic anemia. The chain couples TRBV29-1 to TRBJ2-7; D possibly corresponds to TRBD2 (6 bases). The source material was sorted CD4+, CD8+, or CD8+CD57+ T cells (not recorded which) from PBMCs. The CDR3: CSVVSGSSSYEQYF. CDR3 in DNA: TGCAGCGTTGTCAGCGGGTCTAGCTCCTACGAGCAGTACTTC.